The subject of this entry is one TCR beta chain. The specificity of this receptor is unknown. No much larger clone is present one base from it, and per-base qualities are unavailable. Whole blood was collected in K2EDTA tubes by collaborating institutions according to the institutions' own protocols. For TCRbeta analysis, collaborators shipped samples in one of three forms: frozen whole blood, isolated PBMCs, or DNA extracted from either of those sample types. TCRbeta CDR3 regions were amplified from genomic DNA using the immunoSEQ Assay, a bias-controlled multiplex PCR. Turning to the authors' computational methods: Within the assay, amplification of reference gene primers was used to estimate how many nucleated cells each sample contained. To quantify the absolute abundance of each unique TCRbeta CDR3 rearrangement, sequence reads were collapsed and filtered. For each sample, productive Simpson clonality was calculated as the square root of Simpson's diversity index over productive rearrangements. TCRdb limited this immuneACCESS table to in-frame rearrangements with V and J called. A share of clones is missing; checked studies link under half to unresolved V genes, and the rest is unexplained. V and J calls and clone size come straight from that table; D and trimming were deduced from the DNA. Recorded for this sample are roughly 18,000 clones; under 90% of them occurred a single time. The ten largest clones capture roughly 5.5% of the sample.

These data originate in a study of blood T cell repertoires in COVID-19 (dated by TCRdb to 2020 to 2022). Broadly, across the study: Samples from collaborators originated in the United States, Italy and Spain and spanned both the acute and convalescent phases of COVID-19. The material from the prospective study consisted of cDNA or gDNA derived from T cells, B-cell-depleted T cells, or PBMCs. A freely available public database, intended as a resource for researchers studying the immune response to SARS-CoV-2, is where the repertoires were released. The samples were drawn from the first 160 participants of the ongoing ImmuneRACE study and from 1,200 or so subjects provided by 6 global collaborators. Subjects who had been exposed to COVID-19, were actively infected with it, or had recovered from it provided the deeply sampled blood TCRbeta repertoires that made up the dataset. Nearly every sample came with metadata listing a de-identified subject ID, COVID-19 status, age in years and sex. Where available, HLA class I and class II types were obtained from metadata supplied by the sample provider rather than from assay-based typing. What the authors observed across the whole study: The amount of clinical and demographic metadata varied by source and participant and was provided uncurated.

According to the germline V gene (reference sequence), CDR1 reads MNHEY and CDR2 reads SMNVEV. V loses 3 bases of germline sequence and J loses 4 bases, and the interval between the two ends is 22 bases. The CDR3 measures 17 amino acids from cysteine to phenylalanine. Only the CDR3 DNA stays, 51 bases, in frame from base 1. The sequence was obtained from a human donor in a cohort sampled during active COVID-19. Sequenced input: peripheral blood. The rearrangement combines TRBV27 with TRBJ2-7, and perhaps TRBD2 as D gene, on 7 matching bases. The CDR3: CASSLGPLGGGAYEQYF. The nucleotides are TGTGCCAGCAGTTTGGGTCCCCTGGGGGGGGGCGCTTACGAGCAGTACTTC.